These 14 T cell receptor beta chains were all obtained from the same sample, sequenced in a study of blood T cells in healthy people across ages. A second PCR of roughly 7 to 11 cycles used a sample-barcoded 5' primer and a J-beta primer mix. TCRdb reprocessed the 5' RACE reads via MiXCR and lists one record per CDR3 protein. This sample carries approximately 1,000,000 distinct CDR3 sequences, 30% to 40% of them seen once, and the ten largest clones take approximately 14%. Sequencing was carried out using blood. The receptors stem from a man between 18 and 35 years old in good health.

The V and J genes are TRBV4-3 and TRBJ2-3; D gene uncertain. The CDR3 is 21 residues long. V lost 0 bases, J lost 5 bases, and 30 bases lay in between. Germline assignment: CDR1 LGHNA and CDR2 YSLEER. The CDR3 DNA reads as TGCGCCAGCAGCCAAGATACGGCCCCACTTGTCCCTTACGAAACCAGAGATACGCAGTATTTT. Protein sequence: CASSQDTAPLVPYETRDTQYF.

This clonotype appeared a few times. The chain has TRBV4-2 and TRBJ2-4; D possibly corresponds to TRBD2 (5 bases). With the DNA end fitting TRBJ2-5 better, the J assignment may be wrong. CDR1 is LGHNA and CDR2 is YNFKEQ in the germline V gene. The CDR3 has 15 residues. CDR3 in amino acids: CASSQVAPPGETQYF. The CDR3 nucleotides are TGTGCCAGCAGCCAGGTAGCGCCTCCAGGAGAGACCCAGTACTTC.

A few counts support this clonotype. The V call is TRBV14, the J call TRBJ2-4, with unresolved D. The better agreement between TRBJ2-7 and the DNA end casts doubt on the J call. CDR1 SGHDN and CDR2 FVKESK come from the germline V gene. The CDR3 is made up of 13 amino acids. The CDR3 DNA follows: TGTGCCAGCAGCCAAAGCAGGTCGTCCGAGCAGTACTTC. It yields the protein CASSQSRSSEQYF.

This clonotype was seen a few times. The rearrangement uses TRBV4-3 and TRBJ2-7; D possibly matches TRBD1 or TRBD2 (5 bases each). The CDR3 runs 15 residues. The V end was cut by 3 bases, the J end by 1 base, with 13 bases between. Per germline, CDR1 LGHNA and CDR2 YSLEER. The CDR3 coding sequence is TGCGCCAGCAGCCATCAGAGGGGCCAGTCCTACGAGCAGTACTTC. Amino acid sequence: CASSHQRGQSYEQYF.

In its sample, this clonotype was seen once. The DNA for the CDR3 is TGTGCCAGCACAAAGGGGGCGCCGGGTAATGAAAAACTGTTTTTT. Its protein product is CASTKGAPGNEKLFF. V usage is TRBV6-6 and J usage is TRBJ1-4; 7 bases are a match to TRBD1. Germline CDR1 MNHNY, CDR2 SVGAGI (reference sequence). The CDR3 consists of 15 residues. V lost 7 bases, J lost 4 bases, and 9 bases stayed unmatched.

The chain links TRBV20-1 to TRBJ1-6; no definite D call. CDR1 and CDR2 (germline): DFQATT, SNEGSKA (reference sequence). This CDR3 region has 13 residues. Trimming took off 7 bases at V and 0 bases at J, with 7 bases between the two ends. The CDR3 region has the DNA TGCAGTGTACGGGCCTCCTATAATTCACCCCTCCACTTT. This translates into CSVRASYNSPLHF.

CDR3 in amino acids: CAISEGTSVWGTQYF. DNA of the CDR3: TGTGCCATCAGTGAGGGGACTAGCGTATGGGGGACCCAGTACTTC. V gene TRBV10-3 combines with J gene TRBJ2-5; 10 bases are a match to TRBD2. The ends lost 2 bases at V and 7 bases at J; junction bases unmatched: 7. Germline CDR1 reads ENHRY; CDR2 reads SYGVKD. The CDR3 loop spans 15 amino acids.

CDR3 in amino acids: CASTATWIFPNQPQHF. CDR3 DNA sequence: TGTGCCAGCACCGCCACTTGGATCTTTCCCAATCAGCCCCAGCATTTT. The gene calls are TRBV4-2 and TRBJ1-5; D gene ambiguous. CDR1 LGHNA and CDR2 YNFKEQ come from the germline V gene. CDR3 length: 16 residues. Trimming took 7 bases from V and 3 from J, leaving 19 bases between them.

The rearrangement joins TRBV12-5 to TRBJ2-2, with D tentatively TRBD2 (6 bases). Trimming removed 1 base from V and 0 bases from J, with 12 bases in between. Germline CDR1 reads LGHNT; CDR2 reads FRNRAP. The CDR3 contains 17 residues. In nucleotides, the CDR3 is TGTGCTAGTGGTTTGGCCGGGACTGAGGCGAACACCGGGGAGCTGTTTTTT. It translates to CASGLAGTEANTGELFF.

This clonotype was detected once. V and J are TRBV7-2 and TRBJ1-4; maybe TRBD1 (5 bases). From germline, CDR1 is SGHTA and CDR2 FQGNSA. Trimming removed 4 bases from V and 10 bases from J, with 16 bases in between. The length of the CDR3 is 14 residues. CDR3 nucleotides: TGTGCCAGCAGCTCTCCGGGGCAGGGAGGAAAACTGTTTTTT. Protein sequence: CASSSPGQGGKLFF.

The rearrangement joins TRBV10-3 to TRBJ1-1; no clear D gene. The CDR3 consists of 16 residues. Germline-derived CDR1 and CDR2 are ENHRY and SYGVKD. Trimming stripped 2 bases from V and 3 bases from J, with 16 bases between. CDR3 nucleotide sequence: TGTGCCATCAGTGAGGTGGTTGGGTTTTCGGACACTGAAGCTTTCTTT. The encoded protein is CAISEVVGFSDTEAFF.

The genes are TRBV12-3 or TRBV12-4 and TRBJ2-7; 9 bases agree with TRBD1. CDR3 length: 14 amino acids. V shed 6 bases and J 3 bases; nucleotides not matched to a gene: 6. The CDR3 bases are TGTGCCAGCAGGGGCGGGACAGGGTTCTACGAGCAGTACTTC. Translation: CASRGGTGFYEQYF.

The chain combines TRBV20-1 with TRBJ2-1, with TRBD2 identical over 9 bases. Matching the DNA end better, TRBJ2-7 makes the J call doubtful. CDR1 DFQATT and CDR2 SNEGSKA come from the germline V gene (reference sequence). The CDR3 extends over 18 amino acids. The CDR3 sequence is CSASSPRAGGLSYNEQYF. CDR3 bases: TGCAGTGCTAGTTCCCCTCGAGCGGGGGGATTATCCTACAATGAGCAGTACTTC.

V is TRBV7-2 and J is TRBJ1-2; D is possibly TRBD1 (5 bases). CDR3 size: 14 residues. Germline assignment: CDR1 SGHTA and CDR2 FQGNSA. V was cut by 3 bases and J by 3 bases, with 11 bases left in between. The CDR3 spells CASSFSQGDYGYTF. The CDR3 DNA follows: TGTGCCAGCAGCTTTTCCCAAGGGGACTATGGCTACACCTTC.